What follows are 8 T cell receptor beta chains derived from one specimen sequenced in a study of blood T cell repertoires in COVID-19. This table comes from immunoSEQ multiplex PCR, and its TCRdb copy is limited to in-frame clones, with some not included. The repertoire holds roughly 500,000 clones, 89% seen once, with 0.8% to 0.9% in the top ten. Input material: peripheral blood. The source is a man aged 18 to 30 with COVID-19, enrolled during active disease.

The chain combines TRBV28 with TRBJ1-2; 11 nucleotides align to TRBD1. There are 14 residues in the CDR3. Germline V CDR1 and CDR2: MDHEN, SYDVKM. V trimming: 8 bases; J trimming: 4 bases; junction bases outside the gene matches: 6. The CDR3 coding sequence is TGTGCCAGCGGGGGACAGGGGGGATCCTATGGCTACACCTTC. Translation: CASGGQGGSYGYTF.

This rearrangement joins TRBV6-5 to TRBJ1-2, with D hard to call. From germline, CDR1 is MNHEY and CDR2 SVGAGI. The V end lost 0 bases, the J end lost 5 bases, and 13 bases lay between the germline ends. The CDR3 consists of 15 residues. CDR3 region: CASSYSPGNGYGYTF. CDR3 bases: TGTGCCAGCAGTTACTCGCCGGGGAATGGGTATGGCTACACCTTC.

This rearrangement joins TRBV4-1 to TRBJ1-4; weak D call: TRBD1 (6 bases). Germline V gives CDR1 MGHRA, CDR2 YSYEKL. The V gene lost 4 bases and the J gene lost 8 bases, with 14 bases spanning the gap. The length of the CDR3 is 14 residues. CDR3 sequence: CASSPVGQWEKLFF. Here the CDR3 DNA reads TGCGCCAGCAGCCCTGTAGGACAGTGGGAAAAACTGTTTTTT.

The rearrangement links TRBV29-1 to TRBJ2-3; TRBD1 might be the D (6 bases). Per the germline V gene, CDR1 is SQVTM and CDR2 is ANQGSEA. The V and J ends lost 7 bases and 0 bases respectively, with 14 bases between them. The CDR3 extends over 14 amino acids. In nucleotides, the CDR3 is TGCAGCGCCGACGGCGACAGGAGCACAGATACGCAGTATTTT. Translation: CSADGDRSTDTQYF.

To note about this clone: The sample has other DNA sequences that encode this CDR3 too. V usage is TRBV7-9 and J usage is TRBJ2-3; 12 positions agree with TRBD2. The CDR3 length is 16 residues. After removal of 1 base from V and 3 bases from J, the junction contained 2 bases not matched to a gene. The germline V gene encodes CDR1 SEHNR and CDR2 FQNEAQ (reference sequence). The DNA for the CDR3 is TGTGCCAGCAGCTTAGGGACTAGCGGGAATACAGATACGCAGTATTTT. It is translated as CASSLGTSGNTDTQYF.

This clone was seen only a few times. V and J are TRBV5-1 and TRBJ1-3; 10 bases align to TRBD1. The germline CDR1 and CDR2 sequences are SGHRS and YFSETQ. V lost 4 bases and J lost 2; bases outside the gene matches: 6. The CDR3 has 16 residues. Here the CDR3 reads CASSAGQGQTGNTIYF. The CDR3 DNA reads TGCGCCAGCAGCGCGGGACAGGGGCAAACTGGAAACACCATATATTTT. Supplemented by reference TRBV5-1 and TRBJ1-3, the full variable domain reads KAGVTQTPRYLIKTRGQQVTLSCSPISGHRSVSWYQQTPGQGLQFLFEYFSETQRNKGNFPGRFSGRQFSNSRSEMNVSTLELGDSALYLCASSAGQGQTGNTIYFGEGSWLTVV.

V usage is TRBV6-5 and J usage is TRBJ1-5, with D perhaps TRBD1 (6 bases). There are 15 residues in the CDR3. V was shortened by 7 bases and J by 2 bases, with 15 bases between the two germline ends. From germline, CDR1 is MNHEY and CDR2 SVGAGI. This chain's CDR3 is CASIPPGGRNQPQHF. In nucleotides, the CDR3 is TGTGCCAGCATCCCTCCGGGGGGGCGCAATCAGCCCCAGCATTTT.

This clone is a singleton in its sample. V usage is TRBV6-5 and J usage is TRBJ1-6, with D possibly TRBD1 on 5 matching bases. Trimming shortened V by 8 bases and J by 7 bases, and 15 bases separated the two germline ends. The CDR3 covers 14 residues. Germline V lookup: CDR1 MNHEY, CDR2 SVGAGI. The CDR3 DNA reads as TGTGCCAGCCGACTTCGGGGGACGAATTCACCCCTCCACTTT. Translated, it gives CASRLRGTNSPLHF.